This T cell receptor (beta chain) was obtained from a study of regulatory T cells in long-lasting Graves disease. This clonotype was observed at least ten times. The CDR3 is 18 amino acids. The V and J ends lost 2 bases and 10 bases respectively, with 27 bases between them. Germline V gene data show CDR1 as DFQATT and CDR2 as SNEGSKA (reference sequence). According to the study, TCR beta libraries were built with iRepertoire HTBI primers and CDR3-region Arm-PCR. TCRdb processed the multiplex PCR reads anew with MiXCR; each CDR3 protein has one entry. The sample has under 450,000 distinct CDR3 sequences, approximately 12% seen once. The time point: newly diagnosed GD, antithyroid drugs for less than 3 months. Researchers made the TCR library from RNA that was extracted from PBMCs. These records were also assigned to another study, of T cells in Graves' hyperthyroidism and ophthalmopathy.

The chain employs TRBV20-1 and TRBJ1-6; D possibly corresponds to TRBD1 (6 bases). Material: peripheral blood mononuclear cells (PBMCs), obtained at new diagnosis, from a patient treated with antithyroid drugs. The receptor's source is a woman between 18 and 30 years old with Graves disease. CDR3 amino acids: CSARLTGSTDSRRSPLHF. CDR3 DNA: TGCAGTGCTAGACTAACCGGGTCCACGGACAGCCGTAGGTCACCCCTCCACTTT.